The next 23 T cell receptor beta chains were all read from a single sample in a study of CD4+ T cells in melanoma. Profiled with immunoSEQ multiplex PCR; TCRdb holds only in-frame clones, not every one. The sample contains more than 90,000 clones, about 92% of which appear only once. What was sequenced was peripheral blood. The source of these receptors is a human donor with melanoma.

The table lists this clone with a few counts. A junction end diverges from the germline sequence, so it may reflect a read error. The chain combines TRBV2 with TRBJ1-2, with D uncertain. Per the germline V gene, CDR1 is SNHLY and CDR2 is FYNNEI. This CDR3 has 13 amino acids. The DNA of the CDR3 is TGTGCCAGCGGTGACATGGGGAACTATGGCTACACCTTC. Protein product: CASGDMGNYGYTF.

The V and J genes are TRBV6-1 and TRBJ2-1; D is uncertain. Germline CDR1 reads MNHNS; CDR2 reads SASEGT. V was trimmed by 4 bases and J by 11 bases, leaving 12 bases between them. CDR3 length: 12 amino acids. The chain's CDR3 is CASSVGPGQQFF. In DNA, the CDR3 is TGTGCCAGCAGTGTCGGACCCGGCCAGCAGTTCTTC.

The genes are TRBV7-6 and TRBJ2-7; a weak D match, TRBD1 (6 bases). The length of the CDR3 is 15 residues. CDR1 and CDR2 from the germline V gene are SGHVS and FNYEAQ. The V gene lost 2 bases and the J gene lost 7 bases, with 18 bases spanning the gap. CDR3 region: CASSLIGTGRKEQYF. As DNA, the CDR3 is TGTGCCAGCAGCTTAATAGGTACAGGGCGTAAAGAGCAGTACTTC.

The rearrangement joins TRBV29-1 to TRBJ2-4; TRBD2 aligns across 10 bases. The length of the CDR3 is 15 residues. Germline CDR1 is SQVTM and CDR2 is ANQGSEA. V was clipped by 5 bases and J by 1 base; unmatched bases: 5. CDR3 loop: CSVYDSGRAKNIQYF. The CDR3 DNA reads TGCAGCGTTTACGATAGCGGGAGGGCCAAAAACATTCAGTACTTC.

This chain links TRBV5-5 with TRBJ1-1; D is unclear. The germline V and J ends were trimmed by 0 bases and 2 bases, with 8 bases remaining between them. The CDR3 length is 14 residues. Germline V gene lookup returns CDR1 SGHKS and CDR2 YYEKEE (reference sequence). The DNA for the CDR3 is TGTGCCAGCAGCTTGGTCCACATAAACACTGAAGCTTTCTTT. As protein: CASSLVHINTEAFF.

V usage is TRBV19 and J usage is TRBJ2-3; D may match TRBD1 or TRBD2 (5 bases each). The CDR3 contains 12 residues. Germline V gene data show CDR1 as LNHDA and CDR2 as SQIVND (reference sequence). Deletions cut 9 bases from V and 2 bases from J, with 9 bases between. CDR3: CASEGYTDTQYF. CDR3 DNA: TGTGCCAGCGAGGGGTACACAGATACGCAGTATTTT.

The V and J genes are TRBV29-1 and TRBJ1-5, with unresolved D. This CDR3 has 12 amino acids. The V end was cut by 6 bases, the J end by 4 bases, with 10 bases between. CDR1 is SQVTM and CDR2 is ANQGSEA in the germline V gene. The CDR3 nucleotides read TGCAGCGTCGGCCAGAGTAATCAGCCCCAGCATTTT. Amino acids: CSVGQSNQPQHF.

This clone was counted a single time. The chain is built from TRBV7-2 and TRBJ2-1; the match to TRBD1 covers 8 bases. The CDR3 totals 17 residues. V lost 4 bases, J lost 1 base, and 9 bases stayed unmatched. Germline V gives CDR1 SGHTA, CDR2 FQGNSA. The CDR3 spells CASSSRQGMGSYNEQFF. CDR3 coding DNA: TGTGCCAGCAGCTCCAGACAGGGGATGGGGTCCTACAATGAGCAGTTCTTC.

V gene TRBV6-6 combines with J gene TRBJ2-2; D might be TRBD1 or TRBD2, each matching 5 bases. Germline CDR1 reads MNHNY; CDR2 reads SVGAGI (reference sequence). The germline V and J ends were trimmed by 8 bases and 4 bases, with 14 bases remaining between them. CDR3 size: 14 residues. CDR3 residues: CASCTGGVTGELFF. The CDR3 DNA sequence: TGTGCCAGCTGTACTGGGGGAGTCACCGGGGAGCTGTTTTTT.

This chain links TRBV28 with TRBJ1-4; D uncertain. CDR1 and CDR2 (germline): MDHEN, SYDVKM. V lost 0 bases and J lost 7, with 9 bases in between. This CDR3 contains 14 residues. DNA for the CDR3: TGTGCCAGCAGTTTATGGGGCCAACTTGAAAAACTGTTTTTT. Protein: CASSLWGQLEKLFF.

This clone was found a few times. It is unclear where the CDR3 begins or ends on the DNA, so no DNA is shown, and the CDR3 is as TCRdb lists it. This chain uses TRBV6-5 with TRBJ1-6. Per the germline V gene, CDR1 is MNHEY and CDR2 is SVGAGI. The CDR3 comprises 12 residues, both ends counted. CDR3 region: CASSTSGSPLHF.

The chain uses TRBV7-3 and TRBJ2-2; 11 nucleotides match TRBD2. V was pared by 5 bases and J by 5 bases, with 4 bases of the junction left unmatched. From germline, CDR1 is SGHTA and CDR2 FQGTGA. This CDR3 is built from 15 residues. The CDR3 sequence is CASSPGLAATGELFF. In DNA, the CDR3 is TGTGCCAGCAGCCCGGGACTAGCGGCGACCGGGGAGCTGTTTTTT.

The V and J genes are TRBV4-2 and TRBJ2-5, with 7 bases lining up with TRBD1. The CDR3 contains 14 residues. Germline V gene data show CDR1 as LGHNA and CDR2 as YNFKEQ. Losses at the gene ends were 1 base for V and 4 bases for J; bases not matched to a gene: 3. DNA of the CDR3: TGTGCCAGCAGCCAAGGACAGGGTCGAGAGACCCAGTACTTC. This translates into CASSQGQGRETQYF.

The gene calls are TRBV6-1 and TRBJ2-7; a possible D gene is TRBD1 (6 bases). The ends were cut back, 6 bases at V and 2 bases at J, with 11 bases in the middle. The CDR3 sequence is 13 residues long. CDR1 and CDR2 from the germline V gene are MNHNS and SASEGT. CDR3 nucleotide sequence: TGTGCCAGCAGGACAGGAGGTCCCTACGAGCAGTACTTC. Its protein is CASRTGGPYEQYF.

The chain uses TRBV6-1 and TRBJ2-3; TRBD1 is a possible D gene (6 bases). Trimming cost V 4 bases and J 4 bases, with 12 bases left between them. From germline, CDR1 is MNHNS and CDR2 SASEGT. The CDR3 consists of 14 residues. The CDR3 nucleotides read TGTGCCAGCAGTGTAGGGGGACGGGCAGATACGCAGTATTTT. Amino acids: CASSVGGRADTQYF.

This chain uses TRBV2 with TRBJ2-5; TRBD2 aligns across 8 bases. V trimming: 6 bases; J trimming: 4 bases; junction bases outside the gene matches: 4. CDR3 length: 13 amino acids. Germline lookup yields CDR1 SNHLY and CDR2 FYNNEI. This CDR3 reads CASRMGLVETQYF. As DNA, the CDR3 is TGTGCCAGCAGAATGGGACTAGTAGAGACCCAGTACTTC. Full variable domain (remainder filled in from reference TRBV2 and TRBJ2-5): EPEVTQTPSHQVTQMGQEVILRCVPISNHLYFYWYRQILGQKVEFLVSFYNNEISEKSEIFDDQFSVERPDGSNFTLKIRSTKLEDSAMYFCASRMGLVETQYFGPGTRLLVL.

The CDR3 nucleotides read TGTGCCAGCACCCCCGGGACAGGAGTAGGGGGCTACACCTTC. This translates into CASTPGTGVGGYTF. The rearrangement links TRBV6-5 to TRBJ1-2, with 8 bases aligning to TRBD1. With 7 bases clipped from V and 8 bases from J, the junction kept 12 bases outside the gene matches. In germline, CDR1 is MNHEY, CDR2 SVGAGI. This CDR3 has 14 amino acids.

The chain combines TRBV19 with TRBJ2-7; D is possibly TRBD2 (6 bases). Germline CDR1 reads LNHDA; CDR2 reads SQIVND (reference sequence). V lost 5 bases, J lost 4 bases, and 18 bases lay in between. CDR3 length equals 15 residues. CDR3 protein: CASSFELAAHYEQYF. The CDR3 coding sequence is TGTGCCAGTAGTTTCGAACTAGCAGCCCATTACGAGCAGTACTTC. The entire variable domain, with the rest obtained from reference TRBV19 and TRBJ2-7, is as follows: DGGITQSPKYLFRKEGQNVTLSCEQNLNHDAMYWYRQDPGQGLRLIYYSQIVNDFQKGDIAEGYSVSREKKESFPLTVTSAQKNPTAFYLCASSFELAAHYEQYFGPGTRLTVT.

The chain links TRBV5-4 to TRBJ1-2, with 12 bases lining up with TRBD1. Germline lookup yields CDR1 SGHNT and CDR2 YYREEE (reference sequence). CDR3 length: 15 residues. The J segment lost 8 bases and the V segment lost 2 bases, leaving 7 bases of the junction unmatched. CDR3 in amino acids: CASSFPGQGASGYTF. In DNA, the CDR3 is TGTGCCAGCAGCTTCCCGGGACAGGGGGCTTCGGGCTACACCTTC.

This clone showed up just once. The rearrangement links TRBV7-9 to TRBJ1-2; D possibly corresponds to TRBD1 (5 bases). V shed 2 bases and J shed 3 bases, with 19 bases lying between them. CDR1 is SEHNR and CDR2 is FQNEAQ in the germline V gene (reference sequence). This CDR3 has 17 amino acids. The CDR3 nucleotides read TGTGCCAGCAGCTTACGGGGTGGGGTTCAGGGTGACTATGGCTACACCTTC. Translated, it gives CASSLRGGVQGDYGYTF. Complete variable domain (other parts from reference TRBV7-9 and TRBJ1-2): DTGVSQNPRHKITKRGQNVTFRCDPISEHNRLYWYRQTLGQGPEFLTYFQNEAQLEKSRLLSDRFSAERPKGSFSTLEIQRTEQGDSAMYLCASSLRGGVQGDYGYTFGSGTRLTVV.

This chain uses TRBV5-1 with TRBJ1-1; 7 positions agree with TRBD1. The germline V gene encodes CDR1 SGHRS and CDR2 YFSETQ. The V segment lost 3 bases and the J segment 3 bases; nucleotides outside the gene matches: 8. This CDR3 has 15 amino acids. For the CDR3, the DNA is TGCGCCAGCAGCTCCTTACAGGGGATAGACACTGAAGCTTTCTTT. It yields the protein CASSSLQGIDTEAFF.

J is TRBJ1-1 and V is TRBV5-4, with 12 bases matching TRBD1. The CDR3 is made up of 16 amino acids. V was pared by 2 bases and J by 1 base, with 3 bases of the junction left unmatched. Germline CDR1 reads SGHNT; CDR2 reads YYREEE (reference sequence). CDR3 coding DNA: TGTGCCAGCAGCTTAACGGGACAGGGGGCGAACACTGAAGCTTTCTTT. Translated, it gives CASSLTGQGANTEAFF.

The gene calls are TRBV9 and TRBJ2-7, with D perhaps matching TRBD2 (5 bases). The CDR3 covers 17 residues. Germline V gene data show CDR1 as SGDLS and CDR2 as YYNGEE. V was trimmed by 0 bases and J by 3 bases, leaving 19 bases between them. CDR3 sequence: CASSVAGGPPSDYEQYF. The CDR3 nucleotides are TGTGCCAGCAGCGTAGCCGGCGGGCCGCCGAGCGACTACGAGCAGTACTTC. Combining the CDR3 with reference TRBV9 and TRBJ2-7 gives the whole variable domain DSGVTQTPKHLITATGQRVTLRCSPRSGDLSVYWYQQSLDQGLQFLIQYYNGEERAKGNILERFSAQQFPDLHSELNLSSLELGDSALYFCASSVAGGPPSDYEQYFGPGTRLTVT.